These 22 T cell receptor beta chains share one sample of origin, sequenced in a study of early T cells in non-severe SARS-CoV-2 infection. Using its own MiXCR run on the 5' RACE reads, TCRdb lists one record per CDR3 protein. Among about 94,000 distinct CDR3 sequences listed, approximately 13% were seen once. The sample was whole blood. These receptors all come from an adult who was a healthcare worker with PCR-confirmed SARS-CoV-2 infection or an uninfected control (not recorded which).

V and J are TRBV24-1 and TRBJ2-1; D gene uncertain. The germline CDR1 and CDR2 sequences are KGHDR and SFDVKD. Trimming took 5 bases from V and 5 from J, leaving 6 bases between them. This CDR3 contains 12 residues. CDR3 sequence reads: CATSGKDNEQFF. The CDR3 coding sequence is TGTGCCACCAGTGGAAAGGACAATGAGCAGTTCTTC.

The chain employs TRBV19 and TRBJ2-3; 10 nucleotides align to TRBD1. Germline CDR1 is LNHDA and CDR2 is SQIVND (reference sequence). CDR3 size: 14 residues. With 8 bases clipped from V and 1 base from J, the junction kept 3 bases outside the gene matches. The CDR3 reads CASLDRGGTDTQYF. CDR3 DNA: TGTGCCAGTTTGGACAGGGGGGGCACAGATACGCAGTATTTT.

This clonotype was counted only a few times. The J gene is TRBJ1-1, the V gene TRBV12-3 or TRBV12-4, with no clear D. V lost 4 bases to trimming and J lost 1 base, with 16 bases between them. The CDR3 runs 16 residues. CDR3 in DNA: TGTGCCAGCAGTTGGTTGGTGGGAGTTAAGAACACTGAAGCTTTCTTT. It yields the protein CASSWLVGVKNTEAFF.

To note about this clonotype: A read error may explain this, as a much larger clone is one base away. The gene calls are TRBV7-2 and TRBJ2-4, with TRBD1 identical over 8 bases. This CDR3 is 15 amino acids long. The J segment lost 3 bases and the V segment lost 6 bases, leaving 7 bases of the junction unmatched. Germline lookup yields CDR1 SGHTA and CDR2 FQGNSA. The CDR3: CASSPGGLDKNIQYF. The CDR3 DNA follows: TGTGCCAGCAGTCCAGGGGGCCTTGACAAAAACATTCAGTACTTC.

This chain uses TRBV24-1 with TRBJ1-2; 8 positions match TRBD1. The CDR3 covers 15 residues. The germline V gene has CDR1 KGHDR and CDR2 SFDVKD. V lost 4 bases and J lost 3; bases outside the gene matches: 6. Here the CDR3 DNA reads TGTGCCACCAGTGACACTACAGGGGGAGACTATGGCTACACCTTC. It is translated as CATSDTTGGDYGYTF.

In its sample, this clonotype was seen many times. The genes are TRBV5-1 and TRBJ2-1; 7 positions agree with TRBD2. Trimming at V came to 0 bases and at J to 2 bases, leaving 8 bases not matched to a gene. CDR1 and CDR2 from the germline V gene are SGHRS and YFSETQ. The CDR3 covers 17 residues. The CDR3 bases are TGCGCCAGCAGCTTGGCCCGCGGGGGAGCGGCCTACAATGAGCAGTTCTTC. Its protein is CASSLARGGAAYNEQFF.

This clonotype was observed a few times. The V and J genes are TRBV6-6 and TRBJ2-7, with 8 bases fitting TRBD2. The J segment lost 4 bases and the V segment lost 9 bases, leaving 2 bases of the junction unmatched. The CDR3 consists of 11 residues. Germline V gene data show CDR1 as MNHNY and CDR2 as SVGAGI (reference sequence). CDR3 bases: TGTGCCAGTGGACTAGCTTACGAGCAGTACTTC. It specifies CASGLAYEQYF.

The chain carries TRBV15 and TRBJ2-7, with D possibly TRBD2 on 5 matching bases. CDR3 size: 12 residues. V lost 5 bases to trimming and J lost 4 bases, with 9 bases between them. CDR1 LNHNV and CDR2 YYDKDF come from the germline V gene (reference sequence). CDR3 sequence reads: CATSPEGYEQYF. For the CDR3, the DNA is TGTGCCACCAGCCCCGAGGGTTACGAGCAGTACTTC.

This clonotype was seen many times. The chain uses TRBV24-1 and TRBJ2-1; D is tentatively TRBD1 or TRBD2 (5 bases each). This CDR3 contains 14 residues. The germline V gene encodes CDR1 KGHDR and CDR2 SFDVKD. The V gene lost 7 bases and the J gene lost 0 bases, with 9 bases spanning the gap. The CDR3 loop is CATRGDGSYNEQFF. As DNA, the CDR3 is TGTGCCACCAGGGGGGACGGCTCCTACAATGAGCAGTTCTTC.

There are a few counts of this clonotype. The rearrangement uses TRBV18 and TRBJ1-5; no clear D gene. Trimming removed 5 bases at V and 0 bases at J, with 14 bases between. Germline values: CDR1 KGHSH, CDR2 LQKENI. The CDR3 loop spans 16 amino acids. CDR3 amino acids: CASSDRTVNSNQPQHF. DNA of the CDR3: TGTGCCAGCTCAGACCGGACGGTCAATAGCAATCAGCCCCAGCATTTT.

This clonotype was found many times. V usage is TRBV6-2 or TRBV6-3 and J usage is TRBJ2-3, with D possibly matching TRBD2 (6 bases). This CDR3 is 17 amino acids long. Trimming removed 2 bases from V and 2 bases from J, with 17 bases in between. In germline, CDR1 is MNHEY, CDR2 SVGEGT. The CDR3 nucleotides are TGTGCCAGCAGTTACCCCCGGGACTTGCGTACCACAGATACGCAGTATTTT. It specifies CASSYPRDLRTTDTQYF.

The chain carries TRBV20-1 and TRBJ1-4; tentative D call: TRBD1 (6 bases). This CDR3 region has 13 residues. CDR1 and CDR2 from the germline V gene are DFQATT and SNEGSKA (reference sequence). Trimming stripped 4 bases from V and 8 bases from J, with 14 bases between. The CDR3 nucleotides read TGCAGTGCTACAGGTGGGGGACAAGAAAAACTGTTTTTT. Amino acid sequence: CSATGGGQEKLFF.

This clonotype was recorded at least ten times. This sequence joins TRBV11-2 and TRBJ2-5; the D gene is possibly TRBD2 (5 bases). Germline CDR1 reads SGHAT; CDR2 reads FQNNGV. CDR3 length: 19 residues. With 4 bases removed from V and 4 bases from J, the gap between germline ends came to 28 bases. In DNA, the CDR3 is TGTGCCAGCAGCTCACCCTCCGGGCTCAAGCACGGCGGGCGAGAGACCCAGTACTTC. Its protein product is CASSSPSGLKHGGRETQYF.

Ten or more counts support this clonotype. The rearrangement joins TRBV7-2 to TRBJ1-1; 9 nucleotides match TRBD1. CDR1 SGHTA and CDR2 FQGNSA come from the germline V gene. The CDR3 extends over 14 amino acids. The V segment lost 5 bases and the J segment 5 bases; nucleotides outside the gene matches: 6. The CDR3 spells CASSATGGATEAFF. CDR3 nucleotides: TGTGCCAGCAGCGCGACAGGGGGGGCGACTGAAGCTTTCTTT.

This clonotype has more than one count but fewer than ten. The chain is built from TRBV28 and TRBJ2-7; 9 bases match TRBD2. The CDR3 spans 15 residues. Germline V gene data show CDR1 as MDHEN and CDR2 as SYDVKM. With 6 bases clipped from V and 7 bases from J, the junction kept 13 bases outside the gene matches. In nucleotides, the CDR3 is TGTGCCAGCAGCCAGGGACTAGCAATCGCGAGTGAGCAGTACTTC. Amino acid sequence: CASSQGLAIASEQYF.

This clonotype was detected many times. The J gene is TRBJ2-1, the V gene TRBV27; tentative D call: TRBD2 (7 bases). CDR1 MNHEY and CDR2 SMNVEV come from the germline V gene (reference sequence). The CDR3 sequence is 14 residues long. Trimming shortened V by 1 base and J by 7 bases, and 11 bases separated the two germline ends. DNA of the CDR3: TGTGCCAGCAGTTTATACGGGGGGCCAAATGAGCAGTTCTTC. Translating gives CASSLYGGPNEQFF.

The CDR3 is CASSPSAGGYNEQFF. CDR3 coding DNA: TGTGCCAGCAGCCCCTCGGCGGGGGGCTACAATGAGCAGTTCTTC. This chain joins TRBV6-2 or TRBV6-3 and TRBJ2-1; 8 nucleotides line up with TRBD2. After removal of 6 bases from V and 3 bases from J, the junction contained 7 bases not matched to a gene. In germline, CDR1 is MNHEY, CDR2 SVGEGT. The CDR3 sequence is 15 residues long.

This clonotype came up a few times. The CDR3 DNA follows: TGCGCCAGCAGCCAAGAAGGTCCGAGGGAGAACTATGGCTACACCTTC. This codes for CASSQEGPRENYGYTF. The chain employs TRBV4-3 and TRBJ1-2; D is unresolved. Trimming took 0 bases from V and 2 from J, leaving 13 bases between them. Germline assignment: CDR1 LGHNA and CDR2 YSLEER. The CDR3 covers 16 residues.

Many counts were recorded for this clonotype. CDR3 amino acids: CASSSAGRGPSSYEQYF. CDR3 nucleotide sequence: TGTGCCAGCAGCTCAGCCGGGAGGGGACCGTCCTCCTACGAGCAGTACTTC. The chain combines TRBV11-2 with TRBJ2-7, with 8 bases that match TRBD2. The germline V gene encodes CDR1 SGHAT and CDR2 FQNNGV. CDR3 length: 17 amino acids. J gave up 0 bases and V 4 bases, and 11 bases lay outside the gene matches.

At least ten counts were recorded for this clonotype. J is TRBJ2-2 and V is TRBV18, with D perhaps matching TRBD1 (5 bases). Trimming shortened V by 2 bases and J by 3 bases, and 7 bases separated the two germline ends. The germline V gene encodes CDR1 KGHSH and CDR2 LQKENI. This CDR3 has 14 residues. CDR3: CASSPRQHTGELFF. CDR3 sequence (DNA): TGTGCCAGCTCACCAAGACAGCACACCGGGGAGCTGTTTTTT. Together with reference TRBV18 and TRBJ2-2, the CDR3 gives the full variable domain: NAGVMQNPRHLVRRRGQEARLRCSPMKGHSHVYWYRQLPEEGLKFMVYLQKENIIDESGMPKERFSAEFPKEGPSILRIQQVVRGDSAAYFCASSPRQHTGELFFGEGSRLTVL.

The chain joins TRBV29-1 to TRBJ1-2; no reliable D call. Deletions cut 8 bases from V and 7 bases from J, with 26 bases between. This CDR3 has 15 residues. The V gene's germline CDR1 is SQVTM and CDR2 ANQGSEA. The CDR3 loop reads CSYSRTGPYAGGYTF. The CDR3 DNA is TGCAGCTACTCCCGGACCGGACCTTATGCAGGTGGCTACACCTTC.

The V and J genes are TRBV24-1 and TRBJ1-2; TRBD1 matches at 8 bases. Germline trimming cut 3 bases from V and 8 bases from J; bases unmatched to any gene: 10. The germline V gene encodes CDR1 KGHDR and CDR2 SFDVKD. This CDR3 region has 15 residues. The DNA of the CDR3 is TGTGCCACCAGTGATCCTCGACAGGGGATAGGGGGCTACACCTTC. This encodes CATSDPRQGIGGYTF.